This entry is about one TCR beta chain. The clone's antigen remains unknown. No base-level quality is on record; no much larger clone is a single base apart. Read against the paper, the sample's treatment or condition label means: suppressive antiretroviral therapy. Lysates of CMV-infected fibroblasts were used at about 10 ug/mL for cell stimulation. Memory CD4+ T cells that did not respond, being CD40L-negative, CD69-negative and CD45RO-high, were sorted as memory populations depleted of antigen-responding cells. Participants were HIV-1-infected adults who started suppressive ART during chronic infection. Plasma HIV-1 RNA had been undetectable (below 50 copies/mL) in participants for at least 4 years. To be included, a participant needed positive CMV serology and a CD4+ T cell count above 400 cells/uL. Before stimulation, PBMCs were isolated using density centrifugation and then depleted of CD8+ T cells. For approximately 17 hours, the CD8-depleted PBMCs were stimulated with anti-CD28/CD49d costimulation, a CD40-blocking antibody, and enfuvirtide to prevent new infections. Sorting was done on either a Beckman Coulter MoFlo Legacy or an XDP sorter, and propidium iodide was used to exclude dead cells. Genomic DNA was extracted with the QIAamp DNA Mini Kit for samples above one million cells, otherwise with the Quick-DNA Microprep Kit.

The immunoSEQ hsTCRB assay version 4, run in survey mode, was used to sequence TCRbeta repertoires from genomic DNA. Genomic DNA was diluted to approximately 10 ng/uL, and up to roughly 1 ug per sample was used for TCRbeta sequencing. As for the original processing: Analysis of the TCRbeta data was done in ImmunoSeq Analyzer 3.0, and diversity was computed on productive nucleotide rearrangements. The improved Chao index was used to estimate lower-bound TCR diversity, and the Gini coefficient was used to estimate clonality using the Immunarch R package. Different nucleotide rearrangements encoding the same CDR3beta amino acid sequence were counted as distinct clonotypes. Differential abundance analysis identified TCRbeta sequences significantly enriched in antigen-responding cells relative to anti-CD3/anti-CD28-activated cells. GLIPH2 clustered TCRs by predicted peptide-MHC specificity, both within individual participants and across merged participant data sets. The clones in this table, taken by TCRdb from immuneACCESS, are in-frame only. Not every clone is retained; where verified, under half of the shortfall comes from an unresolved V gene, and the cause of the rest is unknown. The DNA gave D and trimming, while V, J and clone size come from that table. This sample has under 40,000 clones in its table, and about 80% of those were observed once. Together, the top ten hold around 6% of the sample.

Based on the germline V gene, the CDR1 and CDR2 sequences are SQVTM and ANQGSEA. Here V drops 6 bases and J drops 0 bases, and the junction holds 9 bases not matched to any gene. Measured from the cysteine to the phenylalanine, the CDR3 is 15 residues long. The read is trimmed to its CDR3 DNA, 45 bases read in frame from base 1. The sample is drawn from a study of persistence of HIV-infected CD4 T cells (dated by TCRdb to the early 2020s). Study-wide context: CMV- and HIV-1 Gag-responding CD4+ T cells were isolated from ART-treated individuals so that antigen-driven clonal expansion of HIV-1-infected cells could be examined. Participants had been on suppressive ART for a median of roughly eight years. Peripheral blood samples of up to about 180 mL were collected at multiple time points, except for a couple of participants, who underwent leukapheresis at a single time point. The clonality of all cells in each sorted population was assessed by TCRbeta sequencing, whereas the clonality of infected cells was assessed by proviral sequencing. Cross-participant TCR cluster analysis included 8 participants for CMV and 6 or 7 participants for Gag. The study at large found these results: Within the same sorted populations, how oligoclonal the TCRs were correlated with how oligoclonal the proviruses were. Degenerate expanded CDR3beta sequences were enriched in antigen-responding cells, suggesting convergent selection of CD4+ responses to CMV and Gag. Bulk TCR analyses could not be limited to the rare CMV-responding cells that actually contained HIV-1 proviruses. TCRbeta richness in CMV- and Gag-responding cells was significantly lower than in anti-CD3/anti-CD28-responding cells; CMV-responding cells had higher oligoclonality than CD3/CD28-stimulated and Gag-responding cells. Only a small number of individuals took part in the study, and only a limited range of antigens was tested.

The chain is made from TRBV29-1 and TRBJ1-1; 8 central bases correspond to TRBD1. The sample consisted of CD4+ T cells sorted from PBMCs after roughly 18-hour stimulation, taken from a patient who received antiretroviral therapy. This sample's cell subset or site label indicates: CD40L-CD69- CD45RO-high memory CD4 T cells not responding to CMV lysate. The source is an adult woman with HIV who was CMV-seropositive. The CDR3 protein: CSVGTGFSMNTEAFF. The bases read TGCAGCGTCGGGACAGGTTTTTCGATGAACACTGAAGCTTTCTTT.